This T cell receptor beta chain was captured in a study of relationships among human T cell subsets. The T cell receptor alpha and beta CDR3 regions were amplified from mRNA by semiquantitative ARM-PCR. Exponential amplification used communal superprimers after tagged nested gene-specific primers in ARM-PCR. One entry per CDR3 protein, called by TCRdb with MiXCR from the multiplex PCR reads. This table holds over 13,000 distinct CDR3 sequences, less than 70% found once. The CDR3 is 14 amino acids. Unmatched junction bases numbered 3, after V lost 0 bases and J lost 2 bases. The germline CDR1 and CDR2 sequences are DFQATT and SNEGSKA (reference sequence).

The sequence came from a man between 35 and 55 years old in good health. Sequencing was done on a sample of total T cells sorted from blood. The chain carries TRBV20-1 and TRBJ2-7; 8 bases agree with TRBD2. CDR3 nucleotide sequence: TGCAGTGCTAGAGACGGGACTAGACCCTACGAGCAGTACTTC. This sequence encodes CSARDGTRPYEQYF.